The present T cell receptor (beta chain) was sequenced within a study of cytomegalovirus exposure and HLA in healthy donors. V lost 2 bases to trimming and J lost 3 bases; unmatched junction nucleotides: 4. Per germline, CDR1 SGHTA and CDR2 FQGNSA. The CDR3 spans 14 residues. The donors were part of the validation cohort, which consisted of about 130 subjects and was separate from the first cohort of roughly 620 subjects. As to this clone: Its antigen is not known.

Findings and limits, study-wide: Most TCR sequences proved rare, with some public TCRs found in many donors. In vitro testing confirmed a few CMV-associated chains as specific for CMV antigens. It was found in a later analysis that first-cohort TCR clusters tended to co-occur in the 90 to 150 validation repertoires.

This table comes from immunoSEQ multiplex PCR, and its TCRdb copy is limited to in-frame clones, with some not included. The sample lists 55,000 to 70,000 clones, around 93% occurring once. The source material was PBMCs. This sequence joins TRBV7-2 and TRBJ2-7; TRBD2 aligns across 7 bases. The TCR comes from a young man in good health and CMV-seropositive. CDR3 nucleotides: TGTGCCAGCAGCTTATGGACTAGAGACTACGAGCAGTACTTC. It is translated as CASSLWTRDYEQYF. Supplemented by reference TRBV7-2 and TRBJ2-7, the full variable domain reads GAGVSQSPSNKVTEKGKDVELRCDPISGHTALYWYRQSLGQGLEFLIYFQGNSAPDKSGLPSDRFSAERTGGSVSTLTIQRTQQEDSAVYLCASSLWTRDYEQYFGPGTRLTVT.